The 22 T cell receptor beta chains reported below all come from one sample, sequenced in a study of blood T cell repertoires in COVID-19 (dated by TCRdb to about 2020). The library was prepared using the immunoSEQ multiplex PCR assay. In its TCRdb copy, this immuneACCESS table keeps in-frame sequences only and misses some clones. Where compared with another copy, unresolved V genes explain less than half of these, and the others have no known cause. A total of hundreds of thousands of clones appear in this sample, roughly 87% of them only once. The ten largest clonotypes hold approximately 5.7% of the sample. Material: PBMCs or T cells enriched from blood (not recorded which). The receptors originated from a woman between 40 and 55 years old who had recovered from COVID-19.

The chain employs TRBV6-5 and TRBJ1-6; perhaps TRBD1 as D (6 bases). Per the germline V gene, CDR1 is MNHEY and CDR2 is SVGAGI. With 6 bases removed from V and 5 bases from J, the gap between germline ends came to 11 bases. The CDR3 has 14 amino acids. The CDR3 DNA is TGTGCCAGCAGACAGGGTTTACATAATTCACCCCTCCACTTT. Protein product: CASRQGLHNSPLHF.

The chain joins TRBV7-2 to TRBJ2-7; no reliable D call. V was shortened by 2 bases and J by 4 bases, with 6 bases between the two germline ends. Germline CDR1 and CDR2: SGHTA and FQGNSA. CDR3 size: 12 residues. The CDR3 sequence is CASSLNLYEQYF. The CDR3 DNA sequence: TGTGCCAGCAGCTTAAACTTGTACGAGCAGTACTTC. The full variable domain, completed using reference TRBV7-2 and TRBJ2-7, is GAGVSQSPSNKVTEKGKDVELRCDPISGHTALYWYRQSLGQGLEFLIYFQGNSAPDKSGLPSDRFSAERTGGSVSTLTIQRTQQEDSAVYLCASSLNLYEQYFGPGTRLTVT.

The table lists this clone with a few counts. The chain carries TRBV5-1 and TRBJ1-3; no clear D. This CDR3 has 14 amino acids. CDR1 and CDR2 from the germline V gene are SGHRS and YFSETQ. Trimming left V 0 bases short and J 4 bases short, with 8 bases between. The CDR3 coding sequence is TGCGCCAGCAGCTTGGTCGGGTCCGGAAACACCATATATTTT. It codes for CASSLVGSGNTIYF. The variable domain in full, with the rest retrieved from reference TRBV5-1 and TRBJ1-3, is KAGVTQTPRYLIKTRGQQVTLSCSPISGHRSVSWYQQTPGQGLQFLFEYFSETQRNKGNFPGRFSGRQFSNSRSEMNVSTLELGDSALYLCASSLVGSGNTIYFGEGSWLTVV.

The chain employs TRBV28 and TRBJ1-5, with D perhaps TRBD1 (5 bases). This CDR3 comprises 14 residues. From germline, CDR1 is MDHEN and CDR2 SYDVKM. The germline V and J ends were trimmed by 4 bases and 1 base, with 8 bases remaining between them. CDR3 in DNA: TGTGCCAGCAGTTCGGGGGGAAGCAATCAGCCCCAGCATTTT. Translation: CASSSGGSNQPQHF. The full variable domain, rest sourced from reference TRBV28 and TRBJ1-5, is DVKVTQSSRYLVKRTGEKVFLECVQDMDHENMFWYRQDPGLGLRLIYFSYDVKMKEKGDIPEGYSVSREKKERFSLILESASTNQTSMYLCASSSGGSNQPQHFGDGTRLSIL.

The J gene is TRBJ2-7, the V gene TRBV6-2 or TRBV6-3; 7 bases fit TRBD1. Per germline, CDR1 MNHEY and CDR2 SVGEGT. The V and J ends lost 0 bases and 2 bases, in that order; junction bases with no gene match: 10. The CDR3 runs 17 residues. The CDR3 nucleotides read TGTGCCAGCAGTTACTCCTACAGGGGCGGAATTACCTACGAGCAGTACTTC. Translating gives CASSYSYRGGITYEQYF.

This clone was seen a single time. V and J are TRBV7-3 and TRBJ2-1, with 10 bases that match TRBD1. The CDR3 runs to 15 residues. The germline gives CDR1 SGHTA, CDR2 FQGTGA. The ends lost 5 bases at V and 4 bases at J; junction bases unmatched: 5. The CDR3, as DNA: TGTGCCAGCAGCCTGGGACAGGGGCTATACAATGAGCAGTTCTTC. This gives the protein CASSLGQGLYNEQFF.

The chain combines TRBV28 with TRBJ2-5; TRBD2 is a possible D gene (7 bases). From germline, CDR1 is MDHEN and CDR2 SYDVKM. Between the trimmed V and J ends, which lost 5 bases and 2 bases, there was a span of 24 bases. The CDR3 is made up of 18 amino acids. CDR3 in DNA: TGTGCCAGCAGTCCCAGGGTAGGGGGGGCTAGGGGTCAAGAGACCCAGTACTTC. Translation: CASSPRVGGARGQETQYF.

This chain uses TRBV11-2 with TRBJ2-3, with TRBD2 matching over 7 bases. Trimming cost V 5 bases and J 5 bases; bases outside gene matches: 13. In germline, CDR1 is SGHAT, CDR2 FQNNGV. The CDR3 has 16 amino acids. In DNA, the CDR3 is TGTGCCAGCAGCCTCCTCCCCGCCGGGGGGTTAGATACGCAGTATTTT. Its translation: CASSLLPAGGLDTQYF.

This chain joins TRBV2 and TRBJ1-4, with D possibly matching TRBD1 (5 bases). Trimming removed 2 bases at V and 8 bases at J, with 9 bases between. CDR3 length equals 13 residues. Germline loops: CDR1 SNHLY, CDR2 FYNNEI. The CDR3 loop reads CASSEQGAEKLFF. The CDR3 coding sequence is TGTGCCAGCAGTGAACAGGGCGCGGAAAAACTGTTTTTT. Combining the CDR3 with reference TRBV2 and TRBJ1-4 gives the whole variable domain EPEVTQTPSHQVTQMGQEVILRCVPISNHLYFYWYRQILGQKVEFLVSFYNNEISEKSEIFDDQFSVERPDGSNFTLKIRSTKLEDSAMYFCASSEQGAEKLFFGSGTQLSVL.

The count of this clone is one. The chain carries TRBV7-9 and TRBJ2-1; 7 positions agree with TRBD1. Germline loops: CDR1 SEHNR, CDR2 FQNEAQ (reference sequence). J lost 13 bases, V lost 3 bases, and 12 bases had no gene match. The CDR3 runs 14 residues. CDR3 bases: TGTGCCAGCAGCTTTGGATTTGGGGGACAGAGACAGTTCTTC. Its translation is CASSFGFGGQRQFF.

V and J are TRBV6-5 and TRBJ2-1; 7 bases are a match to TRBD2. The V gene's germline CDR1 is MNHEY and CDR2 SVGAGI. The CDR3 has 16 amino acids. J lost 5 bases, V lost 4 bases, and 11 bases had no gene match. This CDR3 reads CASSSLGGSGHNEQFF. The CDR3 DNA sequence: TGTGCCAGCAGTTCGCTGGGCGGGAGCGGCCACAATGAGCAGTTCTTC.

V and J are TRBV7-2 and TRBJ2-1; 8 bases are a match to TRBD2. With V trimmed by 6 bases and J by 7 bases, 17 bases remained unmatched. Germline V CDR1 and CDR2: SGHTA, FQGNSA. This CDR3 region has 17 residues. The CDR3 is CASRGGTHGRDLNEQFF. The CDR3 DNA follows: TGTGCCAGCAGGGGCGGGACCCACGGGAGGGATTTAAATGAGCAGTTCTTC.

This chain joins TRBV27 and TRBJ2-1; D unresolved. This CDR3 region has 17 residues. Germline CDR1 MNHEY, CDR2 SMNVEV (reference sequence). The germline V and J ends were trimmed by 5 bases and 4 bases, with 21 bases remaining between them. CDR3 loop: CASSPLLVIRRYNEQFF. As DNA, the CDR3 is TGTGCCAGCAGTCCTCTCCTTGTCATCAGGCGATACAATGAGCAGTTCTTC.

V is TRBV7-9 and J is TRBJ2-5; 7 bases line up with TRBD1. CDR1 and CDR2 (germline): SEHNR, FQNEAQ (reference sequence). J gave up 5 bases and V 1 base, and 4 bases lay outside the gene matches. The CDR3 extends over 14 amino acids. The CDR3 bases are TGTGCCAGCAGCTTAGTAGGGGGCAGGGAGACCCAGTACTTC. This gives the protein CASSLVGGRETQYF.

V usage is TRBV9 and J usage is TRBJ1-3, with TRBD1 as a possible D gene (5 bases). This CDR3 region has 16 residues. The germline gives CDR1 SGDLS, CDR2 YYNGEE. Trimming removed 0 bases from V and 0 bases from J, with 10 bases in between. As DNA, the CDR3 is TGTGCCAGCAGCGTAGAAGGGGCCTTCTCTGGAAACACCATATATTTT. Translation: CASSVEGAFSGNTIYF. Variable domain in full (rest from reference TRBV9 and TRBJ1-3): DSGVTQTPKHLITATGQRVTLRCSPRSGDLSVYWYQQSLDQGLQFLIQYYNGEERAKGNILERFSAQQFPDLHSELNLSSLELGDSALYFCASSVEGAFSGNTIYFGEGSWLTVV.

This clone has a single count. The chain has TRBV19 and TRBJ1-1; TRBD1 is a possible D gene (6 bases). This CDR3 region has 14 residues. The V end lost 8 bases, the J end lost 0 bases, and 13 bases lay between the germline ends. The V gene's germline CDR1 is LNHDA and CDR2 SQIVND (reference sequence). The CDR3 bases are TGTGCCAGTGGACAGCTTGGGTTGAACACTGAAGCTTTCTTT. Its protein is CASGQLGLNTEAFF.

V gene TRBV23-1 combines with J gene TRBJ2-1; a weak D match, TRBD1 (7 bases). TRBV23-1 is treated as an ORF (open reading frame) with a function not yet certain. This CDR3 is 13 amino acids long. V shed 6 bases and J shed 8 bases, with 14 bases lying between them. The CDR3: CASSPPRGDEQFF. The CDR3 nucleotides are TGCGCCAGCAGCCCACCCAGGGGGGATGAGCAGTTCTTC.

The chain employs TRBV28 and TRBJ2-1; TRBD2 might be the D (6 bases). This CDR3 is built from 16 residues. Germline CDR1 reads MDHEN; CDR2 reads SYDVKM. Trimming shortened V by 5 bases and J by 0 bases, and 14 bases separated the two germline ends. The CDR3 here is CASSPLLGSSYNEQFF. CDR3 coding DNA: TGTGCCAGCAGTCCCCTCCTCGGGAGCTCCTACAATGAGCAGTTCTTC.

The chain couples TRBV12-3 or TRBV12-4 to TRBJ1-2; no clear D. V was clipped by 5 bases and J by 8 bases, with 15 bases between them. The CDR3 runs to 13 residues. The CDR3 DNA reads TGTGCCAGCAGTCTCCCAGTTGGAGAGGGCTACACCTTC. Translating it yields CASSLPVGEGYTF.

This chain connects TRBV7-9 to TRBJ2-5; maybe TRBD2 (6 bases). CDR3 size: 16 residues. With 3 bases removed from V and 3 bases from J, the gap between germline ends came to 17 bases. Germline lookup yields CDR1 SEHNR and CDR2 FQNEAQ (reference sequence). CDR3 DNA sequence: TGTGCCAGCAGCTTGACGTCGGTGTGGGGGGAAGAGACCCAGTACTTC. Its protein product is CASSLTSVWGEETQYF. The full variable domain, with the rest looked up from reference TRBV7-9 and TRBJ2-5, is DTGVSQNPRHKITKRGQNVTFRCDPISEHNRLYWYRQTLGQGPEFLTYFQNEAQLEKSRLLSDRFSAERPKGSFSTLEIQRTEQGDSAMYLCASSLTSVWGEETQYFGPGTRLLVL.

The chain recombines TRBV21-1 with TRBJ2-3; the table's D call, TRBD1, has no DNA check behind it. TRBV21-1 is a pseudogene segment. CDR3 length: 16 amino acids. The CDR3 DNA reads TGTGCCAGCAGCATGTGCTCCGGGACAGGGGTAAAGACGCAGTATTTT. As protein: CASSMCSGTGVKTQYF.

V usage is TRBV30 and J usage is TRBJ1-1; D unresolved. The germline V gene has CDR1 GTSNPN and CDR2 SVGIG (reference sequence). The CDR3 has 14 residues. Trimming took off 3 bases at V and 8 bases at J, with 19 bases between the two ends. As DNA, the CDR3 is TGTGCCTGGAGCCGTTTGAGGGCCGCGAAAGAAGCTTTCTTT. Its translation: CAWSRLRAAKEAFF.